These T cell receptor beta chains were read from a single sample in a study of T cells in Graves' hyperthyroidism and ophthalmopathy. One entry per CDR3 protein results from TCRdb running MiXCR on the multiplex PCR reads. The top ten clones hold 40% of a sample with more than 300,000 distinct CDR3 sequences, around a sixth of them seen once. The specimen sequenced was blood. The receptors shown here come from a man in his late teens or twenties with Graves' ophthalmopathy. Each CDR3 is given with its conserved first and last residue. A D gene is named only where the DNA matches it firmly. Rows may omit the clone size; those that give it use once, few, many or a size class.

TRBV12-3/TRBV12-4	TRBJ2-3	TRBD2	many	CASSERGAATDTQYF	TGTGCCAGCAGTGAGCGGGGGGCCGCCACAGATACGCAGTATTTT
TRBV6-1	TRBJ1-1	-	-	CASSPPEGGWTEAFF	TGTGCCAGCAGTCCCCCTGAGGGGGGCTGGACTGAAGCTTTCTTT
TRBV27	TRBJ1-5	-	-	CASSKAQGQPQHF	TGTGCCAGCAGTAAGGCTCAGGGTCAGCCCCAGCATTTT
TRBV20-1	TRBJ2-5	-	many	CSPATGQQETQYF	TGCAGCCCAGCCACCGGACAGCAAGAGACCCAGTACTTC
TRBV11-2	TRBJ2-1	TRBD2	many	CASSPGAGVTYNEQFF	TGTGCCAGCAGCCCTGGAGCGGGGGTGACCTACAATGAGCAGTTCTTC
TRBV7-2	TRBJ2-7	TRBD2	-	CASSLGFRTSGGYEQYF	TGTGCCAGCAGCTTAGGTTTCAGGACTAGCGGTGGATACGAGCAGTACTTC
TRBV3-1	TRBJ1-2	-	few	CASSQGREYGYTF	TGTGCCAGCAGCCAAGGCAGGGAGTATGGCTACACCTTC
TRBV10-3	TRBJ2-7	TRBD1	many	CAISESGGTGRIYEQYF	TGTGCCATCAGTGAGTCTGGTGGGACAGGGCGAATCTACGAGCAGTACTTC
TRBV6-1	TRBJ2-2	-	-	CASSEMSRGGPGELFF	TGTGCCAGCAGTGAAATGAGTCGGGGAGGTCCGGGGGAGCTGTTTTTT
TRBV20-1	TRBJ2-7	TRBD1	-	CSAPPRGHYEQYF	TGCAGTGCCCCGCCCAGGGGGCACTACGAGCAGTACTTC
TRBV20-1	TRBJ2-3	-	-	CSAREGTDTQYF	TGCAGTGCTAGAGAGGGCACAGATACGCAGTATTTT
TRBV7-9	TRBJ1-4	-	-	CASSPFGEKLFF	TGTGCCAGCAGCCCCTTCGGAGAAAAACTGTTTTTT
TRBV25-1	TRBJ1-2	-	few	CASSDGGNYGYTF	TGTGCCAGCAGTGATGGGGGAAACTATGGCTACACCTTC
TRBV7-9	TRBJ1-1	-	many	CASSLKREGAAFF	TGTGCCAGCAGCTTAAAGAGAGAGGGCGCAGCTTTCTTT
TRBV3-1	TRBJ1-2	TRBD1	many	CASSRDRGYGYTF	TGTGCCAGCAGCCGGGACAGAGGTTATGGCTACACCTTC
TRBV7-8	TRBJ2-7	-	many	CASKTGSLSYEQYF	TGTGCCAGCAAAACAGGGTCTCTCTCCTACGAGCAGTACTTC
TRBV12-3/TRBV12-4	TRBJ1-5	-	-	CASGGGGQNQPQHF	TGTGCCAGCGGGGGGGGCGGCCAAAATCAGCCCCAGCATTTT
TRBV28	TRBJ1-5	TRBD1	many	CASSLPSRGLDGTQHF	TGTGCCAGCAGTCTACCATCCAGGGGGCTTGACGGGACCCAGCATTTT
TRBV5-4	TRBJ1-2	TRBD1	-	CASSPRGTGVNGYTF	TGTGCCAGCAGCCCTCGGGGGACAGGCGTTAATGGCTACACCTTC
TRBV6-1	TRBJ2-3	-	many	CASSRDGTDTQYF	TGTGCCAGCAGTAGGGACGGCACAGATACGCAGTATTTT
TRBV29-1	TRBJ2-2	-	few	CSVERFVPGELFF	TGCAGCGTTGAACGGTTCGTCCCCGGGGAGCTGTTTTTT
TRBV2	TRBJ2-5	TRBD1	many	CASRAPTGGGSETQYF	TGTGCCAGCAGGGCTCCGACAGGGGGCGGATCAGAGACCCAGTACTTC
TRBV7-9	TRBJ2-7	-	many	CASSLGFYEQYF	TGTGCCAGCAGTTTGGGCTTCTACGAGCAGTACTTC
TRBV12-3/TRBV12-4	TRBJ2-3	-	few	CASSFGDPTDTQYF	TGTGCCAGCAGCTTCGGGGATCCCACAGATACGCAGTATTTT
TRBV27	TRBJ2-3	-	many	CASSLNTERLFTSTDTQYF	TGTGCCAGCAGTCTCAACACAGAGAGACTTTTTACTAGCACAGATACGCAGTATTTT
TRBV9	TRBJ1-1	-	few	CASSSAGGEQEAFF	TGTGCCAGCAGCTCCGCCGGGGGGGAGCAAGAAGCTTTCTTT
TRBV28	TRBJ2-1	-	many	CASTSGGVSYNEQFF	TGTGCCAGCACCTCAGGCGGGGTATCCTACAATGAGCAGTTCTTC
TRBV20-1	TRBJ1-6	-	many	CSARDVAGDPLHF	TGCAGTGCTAGAGATGTGGCAGGGGATCCCCTCCACTTT